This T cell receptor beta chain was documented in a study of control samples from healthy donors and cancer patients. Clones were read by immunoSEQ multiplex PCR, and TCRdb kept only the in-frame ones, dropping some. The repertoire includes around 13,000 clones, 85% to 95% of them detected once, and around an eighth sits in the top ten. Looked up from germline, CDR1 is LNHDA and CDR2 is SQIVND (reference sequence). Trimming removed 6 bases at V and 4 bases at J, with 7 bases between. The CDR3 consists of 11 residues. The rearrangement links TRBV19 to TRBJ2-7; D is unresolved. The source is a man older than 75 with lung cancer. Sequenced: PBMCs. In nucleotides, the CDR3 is TGTGCCAGTAGCGGTAGGTACGAGCAGTACTTC. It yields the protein CASSGRYEQYF. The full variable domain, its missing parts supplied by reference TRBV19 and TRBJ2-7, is DGGITQSPKYLFRKEGQNVTLSCEQNLNHDAMYWYRQDPGQGLRLIYYSQIVNDFQKGDIAEGYSVSREKKESFPLTVTSAQKNPTAFYLCASSGRYEQYFGPGTRLTVT.